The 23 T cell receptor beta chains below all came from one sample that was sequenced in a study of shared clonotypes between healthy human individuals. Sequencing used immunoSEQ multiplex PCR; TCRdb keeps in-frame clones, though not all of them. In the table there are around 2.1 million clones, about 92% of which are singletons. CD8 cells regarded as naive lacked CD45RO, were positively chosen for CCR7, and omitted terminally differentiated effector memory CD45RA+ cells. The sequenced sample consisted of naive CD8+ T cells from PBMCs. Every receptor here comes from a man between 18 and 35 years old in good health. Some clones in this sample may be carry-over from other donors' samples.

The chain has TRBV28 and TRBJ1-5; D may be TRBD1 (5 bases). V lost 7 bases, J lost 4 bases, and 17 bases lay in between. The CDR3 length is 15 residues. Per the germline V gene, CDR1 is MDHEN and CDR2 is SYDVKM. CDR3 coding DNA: TGTGCCAGCAACTATGGGACGGACTCAAATCAGCCCCAGCATTTT. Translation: CASNYGTDSNQPQHF.

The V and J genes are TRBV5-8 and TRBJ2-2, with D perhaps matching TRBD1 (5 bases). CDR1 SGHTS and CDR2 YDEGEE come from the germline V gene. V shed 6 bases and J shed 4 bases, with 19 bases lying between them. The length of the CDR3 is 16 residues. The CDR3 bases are TGTGCCAGCACCCCCAGTGGGCGAAGGGGCACCGGGGAGCTGTTTTTT. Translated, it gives CASTPSGRRGTGELFF.

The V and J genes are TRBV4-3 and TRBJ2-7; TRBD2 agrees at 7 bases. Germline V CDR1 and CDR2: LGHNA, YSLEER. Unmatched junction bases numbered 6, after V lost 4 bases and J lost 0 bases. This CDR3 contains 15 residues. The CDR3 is CASSPTSGTSYEQYF. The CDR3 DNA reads TGCGCCAGCAGCCCAACAAGCGGGACCTCCTACGAGCAGTACTTC.

As DNA, the CDR3 is TGCGCCAGCAGCCAAGAAGAGGGACTAGGGGTCTACGAGCAGTACTTC. This sequence encodes CASSQEEGLGVYEQYF. This chain joins TRBV4-1 and TRBJ2-7; 8 bases match TRBD2. J was trimmed by 3 bases and V by 0 bases; bases with no gene match: 7. CDR1 MGHRA and CDR2 YSYEKL come from the germline V gene. The CDR3 consists of 16 residues.

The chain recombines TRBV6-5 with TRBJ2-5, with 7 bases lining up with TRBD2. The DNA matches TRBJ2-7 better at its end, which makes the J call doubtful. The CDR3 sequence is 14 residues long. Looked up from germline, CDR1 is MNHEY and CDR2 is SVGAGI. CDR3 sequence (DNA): TGTGCCAGCAAAATAGCGGGTTCCTCCTACGAGCAGTACTTC. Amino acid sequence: CASKIAGSSYEQYF.

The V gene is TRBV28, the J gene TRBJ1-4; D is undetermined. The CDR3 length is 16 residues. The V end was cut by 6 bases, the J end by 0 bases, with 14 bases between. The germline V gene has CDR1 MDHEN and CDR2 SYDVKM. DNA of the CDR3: TGTGCCAGCAGGGGAAGCCGGGGAGCAACTAATGAAAAACTGTTTTTT. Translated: CASRGSRGATNEKLFF.

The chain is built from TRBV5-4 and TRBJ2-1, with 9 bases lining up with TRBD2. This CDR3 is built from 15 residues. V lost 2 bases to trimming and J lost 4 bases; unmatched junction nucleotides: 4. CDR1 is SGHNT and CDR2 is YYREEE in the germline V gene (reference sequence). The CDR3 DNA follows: TGTGCCAGCAGCTTTGGCGGGAGGGTTTACAATGAGCAGTTCTTC. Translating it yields CASSFGGRVYNEQFF.

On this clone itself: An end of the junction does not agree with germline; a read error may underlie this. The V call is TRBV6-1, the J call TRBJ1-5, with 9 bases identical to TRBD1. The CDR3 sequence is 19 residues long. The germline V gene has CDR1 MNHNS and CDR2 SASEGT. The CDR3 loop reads CASREEPTTEQGAWQPQHF. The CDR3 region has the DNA TGTGCCAGCAGAGAAGAACCGACGACCGAACAGGGGGCCTGGCAGCCCCAGCATTTT.

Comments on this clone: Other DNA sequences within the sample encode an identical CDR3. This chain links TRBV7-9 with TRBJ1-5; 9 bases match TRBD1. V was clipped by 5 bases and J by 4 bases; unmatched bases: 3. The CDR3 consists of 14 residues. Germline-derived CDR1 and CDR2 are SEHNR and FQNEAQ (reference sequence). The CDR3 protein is CASSPTGGNQPQHF. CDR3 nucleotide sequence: TGTGCCAGCAGCCCGACAGGGGGTAATCAGCCCCAGCATTTT.

CDR3 sequence: CSVGTSGGLDEQFF. The CDR3 bases are TGCAGCGTTGGGACTAGCGGGGGTCTGGATGAGCAGTTCTTC. The V and J genes are TRBV29-1 and TRBJ2-1; 13 bases are a match to TRBD2. Germline lookup yields CDR1 SQVTM and CDR2 ANQGSEA. With 4 bases clipped from V and 8 bases from J, the junction kept 5 bases outside the gene matches. This CDR3 has 14 amino acids.

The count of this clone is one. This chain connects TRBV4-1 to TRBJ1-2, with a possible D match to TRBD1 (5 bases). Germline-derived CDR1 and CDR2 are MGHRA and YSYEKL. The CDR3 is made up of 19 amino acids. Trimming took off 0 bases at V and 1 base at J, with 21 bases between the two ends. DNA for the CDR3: TGCGCCAGCAGCCAAGACTCATGGGGGTCAGCGATCTTTAACTATGGCTACACCTTC. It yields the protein CASSQDSWGSAIFNYGYTF.

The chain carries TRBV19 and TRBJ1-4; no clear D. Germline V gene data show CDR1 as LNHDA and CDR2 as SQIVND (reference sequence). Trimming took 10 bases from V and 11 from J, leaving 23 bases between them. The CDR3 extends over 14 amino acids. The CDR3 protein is CATYDPFHPRKLFF. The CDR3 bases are TGTGCCACCTACGACCCTTTTCATCCTCGGAAACTGTTTTTT.

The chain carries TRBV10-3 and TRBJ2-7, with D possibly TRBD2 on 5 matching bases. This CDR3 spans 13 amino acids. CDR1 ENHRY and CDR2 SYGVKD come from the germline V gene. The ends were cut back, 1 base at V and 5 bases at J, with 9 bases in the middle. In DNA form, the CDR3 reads TGTGCCATCAGTGAGTTATACGGGGACGAGCAGTACTTC. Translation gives CAISELYGDEQYF.

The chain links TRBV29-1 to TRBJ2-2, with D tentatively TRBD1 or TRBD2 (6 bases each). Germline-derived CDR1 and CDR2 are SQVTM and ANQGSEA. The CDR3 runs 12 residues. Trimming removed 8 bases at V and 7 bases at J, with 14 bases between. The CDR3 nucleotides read TGCAGCATGTTAAAGGGGGGCGGGGAGCTGTTTTTT. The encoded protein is CSMLKGGGELFF.

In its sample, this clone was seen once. Written as DNA, the CDR3 is TGTGCCATCAGTTCGGACTTATACCAAGAGACCCAGTACTTC. Translated, it gives CAISSDLYQETQYF. The V gene is TRBV10-3, the J gene TRBJ2-5; TRBD2 might be the D (5 bases). V dropped 5 bases and J dropped 0 bases, with 10 bases sitting between them. Germline-derived CDR1 and CDR2 are ENHRY and SYGVKD. This CDR3 has 14 residues.

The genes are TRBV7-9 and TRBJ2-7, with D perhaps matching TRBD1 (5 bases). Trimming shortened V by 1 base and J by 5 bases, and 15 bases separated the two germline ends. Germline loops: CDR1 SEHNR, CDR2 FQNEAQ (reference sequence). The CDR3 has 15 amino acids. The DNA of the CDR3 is TGTGCCAGCAGCTTAGGGACACCAGGATATAACGAGCAGTACTTC. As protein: CASSLGTPGYNEQYF.

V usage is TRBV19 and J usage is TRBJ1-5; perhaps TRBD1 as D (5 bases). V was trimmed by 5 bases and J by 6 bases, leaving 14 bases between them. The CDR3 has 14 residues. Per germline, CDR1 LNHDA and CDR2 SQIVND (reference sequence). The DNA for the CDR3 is TGTGCCAGTAGTTCCCAGGGCAGGGTTCAGCCCCAGCATTTT. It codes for CASSSQGRVQPQHF.

CDR3 loop: CASSLEKTGTYF. CDR3 DNA: TGTGCCAGCAGCTTAGAAAAGACAGGGACGTACTTC. The J gene is TRBJ2-7, the V gene TRBV11-2, with 7 positions matching TRBD1. The CDR3 sequence is 12 residues long. V gave up 0 bases and J gave up 12 bases; unmatched junction bases: 5. Germline lookup yields CDR1 SGHAT and CDR2 FQNNGV. The entire variable domain, with the rest obtained from reference TRBV11-2 and TRBJ2-7, is as follows: EAGVAQSPRYKIIEKRQSVAFWCNPISGHATLYWYQQILGQGPKLLIQFQNNGVVDDSQLPKDRFSAERLKGVDSTLKIQPAKLEDSAVYLCASSLEKTGTYFGPGTRLTVT.

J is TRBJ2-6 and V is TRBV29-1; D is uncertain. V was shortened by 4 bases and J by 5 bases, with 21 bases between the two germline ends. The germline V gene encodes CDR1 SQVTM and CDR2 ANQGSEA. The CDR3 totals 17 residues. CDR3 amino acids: CSVVYGSIQSRANVLTF. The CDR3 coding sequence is TGCAGCGTTGTCTACGGTAGCATACAAAGTCGGGCCAACGTCCTGACTTTC.

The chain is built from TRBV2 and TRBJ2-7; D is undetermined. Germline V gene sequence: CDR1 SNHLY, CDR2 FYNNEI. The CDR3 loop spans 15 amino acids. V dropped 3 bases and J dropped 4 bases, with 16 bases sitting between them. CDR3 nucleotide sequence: TGTGCCAGCAGTGACTCGCCGGTGGCAAGGTACGAGCAGTACTTC. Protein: CASSDSPVARYEQYF.

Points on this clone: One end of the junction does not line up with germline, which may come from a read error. DNA for the CDR3: TGTGCCAGCAGTCCTCGGGACTTC. Its translation: CASSPRDF. V gene TRBV7-8 combines with J gene TRBJ2-5; D is undetermined. This CDR3 is built from 8 residues. In germline, CDR1 is SGHVS, CDR2 FQNEAQ.

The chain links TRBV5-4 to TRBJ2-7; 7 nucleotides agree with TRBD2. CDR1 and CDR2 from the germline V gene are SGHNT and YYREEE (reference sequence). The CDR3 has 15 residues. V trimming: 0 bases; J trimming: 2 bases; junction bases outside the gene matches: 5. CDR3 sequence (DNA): TGTGCCAGCAGCTTGGTGCGGGGGAGCGCCTACGAGCAGTACTTC. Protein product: CASSLVRGSAYEQYF.

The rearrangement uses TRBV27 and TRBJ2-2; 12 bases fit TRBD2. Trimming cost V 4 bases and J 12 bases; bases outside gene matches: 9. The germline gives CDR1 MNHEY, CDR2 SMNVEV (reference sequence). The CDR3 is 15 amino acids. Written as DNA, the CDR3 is TGTGCCAGCAGTTCTATTCTAGCGGGAGGGATCAAGCTGTTTTTT. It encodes CASSSILAGGIKLFF.